This entry describes one T cell receptor beta chain. The assay was immunoSEQ multiplex PCR, and TCRdb's table has in-frame clones only and misses some. This sample has about 130,000 clones, with 90% found just once. The data were taken from a study of T cell responses to AZD1222 COVID-19 vaccine. CDR3 length: 18 amino acids. Per the germline V gene, CDR1 is SGHDT and CDR2 is YYEEEE. Trimming at V came to 3 bases and at J to 3 bases, leaving 14 bases not matched to a gene. The source was peripheral blood, collected on day 0 of MenACWY control vaccination. V usage is TRBV5-6 and J usage is TRBJ1-1; 10 bases line up with TRBD1. The source is an adult in good health. This CDR3 reads CASSCAYRDRGDDTEAFF. The CDR3 DNA follows: TGTGCCAGCAGCTGCGCTTACCGGGACAGGGGAGATGACACTGAAGCTTTCTTT.